This section outlines one T cell receptor (beta chain) sequence together with its context. Its target is not known. The data were obtained in a study of glioma-infiltrating T cells. The study, taken as a whole, reports: Gliomas, especially low-grade, showed above-expected tissue-blood divergence; non-neoplastic patients showed below.

The iRepertoire nested amplicon-rescue multiplex PCR amplified TCR alpha and beta CDR3s from RNA. For one-step reverse transcription and amplification, roughly 95-450 ng of tissue mRNA or PBMC total RNA was used. Each CDR3 protein gets one entry after TCRdb re-called the multiplex PCR reads with MiXCR. The table shows more than 110,000 distinct CDR3 sequences, with about 39% occurring only once. V trimming: 1 base; J trimming: 4 bases; junction bases outside the gene matches: 8. Germline V CDR1 and CDR2: SGHRS, YFSETQ. This CDR3 contains 15 residues. The chain links TRBV5-1 to TRBJ2-7; TRBD2 matches 7 bases. Sequenced: glioma tissue, nonneoplastic brain tissue, or PBMCs (not recorded which). The source is a human donor with low-grade glioma or glioblastoma, undergoing nonglioma brain surgery, or in good health (not recorded which). CDR3 in amino acids: CASSLSRESYYEQYF. DNA of the CDR3: TGCGCCAGCAGCTTGTCGCGGGAGTCTTATTACGAGCAGTACTTC.